This T cell receptor (beta chain) was documented in a study of Ad26.COV2.S vaccination and SARS-CoV-2 variants. Study-level results: From the TCR breadth and depth analyses, total T cell responses may have been underestimated. Vaccinees reportedly had broad spike-specific CD8+ and CD4+ T cell responses.

CDR1 is SGHKS and CDR2 is YYEKEE in the germline V gene (reference sequence). This CDR3 has 15 amino acids. Trimming pared 0 bases from V and 7 bases from J, leaving 14 bases between. Regarding this clone: Its target is not known.

Treatment denoted: approximately 18 received Ad26.COV2.S at low or high dose, single or two shots; roughly five received placebo; per-sample allocation not given. Samples analyzed were those drawn on day 63 after the first vaccine or placebo injection. Repertoires were generated with immunoSEQ multiplex PCR, while TCRdb's copy carries only in-frame clones and drops some. The repertoire holds fewer than 500,000 clones, with 90% as singletons. This specimen consisted of peripheral blood, obtained in a trial of Ad26.COV2.S vaccine versus placebo. This chain connects TRBV5-5 to TRBJ2-1, with D perhaps matching TRBD1 or TRBD2 (6 bases each). This TCR came from a person between 18 and 65 years old who received the Ad26.COV2.S COVID-19 vaccine or a placebo. CDR3 amino acids: CASSLGQGRWNEQFF. The CDR3 DNA follows: TGTGCCAGCAGCTTGGGGCAGGGGAGGTGGAATGAGCAGTTCTTC. Filled out from reference TRBV5-5 and TRBJ2-1, the complete variable domain reads DAGVTQSPTHLIKTRGQQVTLRCSPISGHKSVSWYQQVLGQGPQFIFQYYEKEERGRGNFPDRFSARQFPNYSSELNVNALLLGDSALYLCASSLGQGRWNEQFFGPGTRLTVL.